The next 21 T cell receptor beta chains were all read from a single sample in a study of response to subunit inactivated influenza vaccine. A single record per CDR3 protein comes from TCRdb applying MiXCR to the RT-PCR reads. The sample contains approximately 250,000 distinct CDR3 sequences, 12% of which appear only once. Sample: non-naive T cells sorted from PBMCs, taken roughly 15 days before vaccination. Every receptor here comes from a man aged 45-65 years who received an inactivated influenza vaccine.

This clonotype appeared a few times. The chain is built from TRBV9 and TRBJ2-1; 9 nucleotides match TRBD1. Germline CDR1 and CDR2: SGDLS and YYNGEE. J was trimmed by 8 bases and V by 2 bases; bases with no gene match: 5. CDR3 length: 14 amino acids. In DNA, the CDR3 is TGTGCCAGCAGCGTGGGACAGGGATTACATGAGCAGTTCTTC. Protein product: CASSVGQGLHEQFF.

This chain connects TRBV3-1 to TRBJ2-7; D is perhaps TRBD2 (6 bases). There are 14 residues in the CDR3. V shed 3 bases and J shed 6 bases, with 15 bases lying between them. Germline CDR1 and CDR2: LGHDT and YNNKEL (reference sequence). The CDR3 loop reads CASSHRGGVTEQYF. The CDR3 DNA sequence: TGTGCCAGCAGCCATAGGGGAGGAGTCACCGAGCAGTACTTC.

This clonotype has more than one count but fewer than ten. The chain has TRBV15 and TRBJ1-2, with D possibly TRBD1 on 6 matching bases. Germline CDR1 reads LNHNV; CDR2 reads YYDKDF (reference sequence). This CDR3 contains 14 residues. V lost 4 bases and J lost 2, with 11 bases in between. CDR3 amino acids: CATSKTGSNYGYTF. In DNA, the CDR3 is TGTGCCACCAGCAAGACAGGTTCAAACTATGGCTACACCTTC.

This clonotype was picked up many times. This chain uses TRBV2 with TRBJ2-5; D might be TRBD2 (5 bases). From germline, CDR1 is SNHLY and CDR2 FYNNEI. Trimming pared 5 bases from V and 3 bases from J, leaving 10 bases between. CDR3 length equals 13 residues. CDR3 region: CASSLTTKETQYF. CDR3 nucleotides: TGTGCCAGCAGTCTGACGACTAAAGAGACCCAGTACTTC.

This chain connects TRBV20-1 to TRBJ2-1; TRBD2 matches at 7 bases. Germline V gene data show CDR1 as DFQATT and CDR2 as SNEGSKA (reference sequence). The CDR3 runs 12 residues. The CDR3 is CRPGGGLNEQFF. DNA of the CDR3: TGCAGGCCCGGCGGGGGTTTGAATGAGCAGTTCTTC.

The J gene is TRBJ2-2, the V gene TRBV2; a possible D gene is TRBD2 (5 bases). V was shortened by 7 bases and J by 6 bases, with 15 bases between the two germline ends. CDR1 is SNHLY and CDR2 is FYNNEI in the germline V gene. This CDR3 has 14 residues. CDR3 coding DNA: TGTGCCAGCACCAAATCCCGAGGGTCCGGGGAGCTGTTTTTT. Amino acid sequence: CASTKSRGSGELFF.

This clonotype was detected a few times. The CDR3 sequence: CASSPAGGLPVTQYF. For the CDR3, the DNA is TGTGCCAGCAGCCCGGCCGGGGGACTCCCGGTGACCCAGTACTTC. This sequence joins TRBV7-2 and TRBJ2-5, with a weak D call TRBD2 (6 bases). This CDR3 has 15 residues. CDR1 and CDR2 (germline): SGHTA, FQGNSA. V was shortened by 5 bases and J by 7 bases, with 20 bases between the two germline ends.

This clonotype came up many times. V gene TRBV12-3 or TRBV12-4 combines with J gene TRBJ1-2, with 7 positions matching TRBD1. Trimming removed 6 bases from V and 5 bases from J; junction bases left unmatched: 6. The CDR3 runs 13 residues. CDR3 DNA: TGTGCCAGCAGCCAGGACAGGAGGTATGGCTACACCTTC. This gives the protein CASSQDRRYGYTF.

V and J are TRBV5-8 and TRBJ2-7, with D uncertain. Germline V gene data show CDR1 as SGHTS and CDR2 as YDEGEE. This CDR3 has 16 amino acids. The V end lost 0 bases, the J end lost 3 bases, and 16 bases lay between the germline ends. The CDR3 protein is CASSLAGGHEGYEQYF. The DNA for the CDR3 is TGTGCCAGCAGCTTGGCGGGCGGCCATGAAGGCTACGAGCAGTACTTC.

This clonotype showed up just once. It may be a read error: a sequence one base away is much more abundant. The J gene is TRBJ2-2, the V gene TRBV9; D remains ambiguous. V dropped 0 bases and J dropped 6 bases, with 3 bases sitting between them. CDR1 is SGDLS and CDR2 is YYNGEE in the germline V gene. This CDR3 is built from 12 residues. Here the CDR3 reads CASSVGSGELFF. The CDR3 bases are TGTGCCAGCAGCGTAGGTTCCGGGGAGCTGTTTTTT.

This clonotype is medium-sized by share. The chain employs TRBV11-2 and TRBJ2-1; D gene ambiguous. Per the germline V gene, CDR1 is SGHAT and CDR2 is FQNNGV. Trimming pared 1 base from V and 3 bases from J, leaving 4 bases between. This CDR3 contains 13 residues. The DNA for the CDR3 is TGTGCCAGCAGCTTAGTCAGCTACAATGAGCAGTTCTTC. Amino acid sequence: CASSLVSYNEQFF.

This clonotype was detected many times. V is TRBV4-1 and J is TRBJ2-7, with TRBD2 matching 13 bases. CDR1 is MGHRA, CDR2 YSYEKL, per germline. The CDR3 covers 19 residues. The trim removed 2 bases at V and 7 bases at J, leaving 17 bases unmatched. The CDR3 nucleotides read TGCGCCAGCAGCCAACTCACCCGGACTAGCGGGGGCAGCCGAAAGGAGCAGTACTTC. It yields the protein CASSQLTRTSGGSRKEQYF.

The rearrangement uses TRBV5-8 and TRBJ1-4; D gene unclear. Germline-derived CDR1 and CDR2 are SGHTS and YDEGEE. Deletions cut 1 base from V and 4 bases from J, with 17 bases between. The CDR3 runs to 17 residues. CDR3 amino acids: CASSLMVALGFNEKLFF. In nucleotides, the CDR3 is TGTGCCAGCAGCTTGATGGTGGCCTTGGGATTTAATGAAAAACTGTTTTTT.

This chain connects TRBV20-1 to TRBJ2-7, with 14 bases that match TRBD2. CDR1 is DFQATT and CDR2 is SNEGSKA in the germline V gene (reference sequence). With 4 bases clipped from V and 6 bases from J, the junction kept 11 bases outside the gene matches. The CDR3 length is 16 residues. The CDR3 region is CSATRPGLAGGGEQYF. In DNA, the CDR3 is TGCAGTGCTACCCGACCCGGACTAGCGGGGGGCGGCGAGCAGTACTTC.

This clonotype was counted only a few times. The rearrangement joins TRBV5-1 to TRBJ2-2; 8 nucleotides agree with TRBD1. The CDR3 covers 15 residues. Unmatched junction bases numbered 4, after V lost 4 bases and J lost 2 bases. CDR1 and CDR2 from the germline V gene are SGHRS and YFSETQ. CDR3 amino acids: CASSVGQGNTGELFF. CDR3 sequence (DNA): TGCGCCAGCAGCGTCGGACAGGGAAACACCGGGGAGCTGTTTTTT.

The chain links TRBV4-3 to TRBJ2-5; D could derive from TRBD1 or TRBD2 (5 bases each). Germline assignment: CDR1 LGHNA and CDR2 YSLEER. This CDR3 contains 15 residues. Trimming shortened V by 0 bases and J by 7 bases, and 15 bases separated the two germline ends. In nucleotides, the CDR3 is TGCGCCAGCAGCCAAGACACCTCCGGGGCCGGGACCCAGTACTTC. Protein: CASSQDTSGAGTQYF.

The table lists this clonotype with a few counts. The chain joins TRBV6-2 or TRBV6-3 to TRBJ2-3; no clear D gene. The CDR3 extends over 12 amino acids. Germline V gene lookup returns CDR1 MNHEY and CDR2 SVGEGT. Trimming cost V 2 bases and J 4 bases, with 4 bases left between them. The CDR3 DNA sequence: TGTGCCAGCAGTTACGAGGCAGATACGCAGTATTTT. Its protein product is CASSYEADTQYF.

CDR3 nucleotide sequence: TGTGCCAGCAGTTCTGCGGGGGCCGCAAACAATGAGCAGTTCTTC. Translated, it gives CASSSAGAANNEQFF. The V and J genes are TRBV12-3 or TRBV12-4 and TRBJ2-1, with D possibly being TRBD2 (7 bases). The CDR3 runs 15 residues. With 4 bases removed from V and 5 bases from J, the gap between germline ends came to 15 bases.

Many counts were recorded for this clonotype. The chain combines TRBV4-1 with TRBJ2-7, with TRBD2 matching 9 bases. The CDR3 spans 15 residues. The germline CDR1 and CDR2 sequences are MGHRA and YSYEKL. With V trimmed by 3 bases and J by 4 bases, 7 bases remained unmatched. CDR3 loop: CASSQWRGGRYEQYF. The CDR3 DNA is TGCGCCAGCAGCCAGTGGCGGGGGGGTCGATACGAGCAGTACTTC.

This clonotype was counted between two and nine times. CDR3 in DNA: TGTGCCTGGAAAAGAGGGACTAGCGGACCCAATGAGCAGTTCTTC. Protein sequence: CAWKRGTSGPNEQFF. The chain uses TRBV30 and TRBJ2-1; 11 nucleotides align to TRBD2. The J segment lost 6 bases and the V segment lost 4 bases, leaving 8 bases of the junction unmatched. The germline gives CDR1 GTSNPN, CDR2 SVGIG (reference sequence). The CDR3 totals 15 residues.

With respect to this clonotype: A much larger clone lies a single base off, so this may be a read error. This sequence joins TRBV4-1 and TRBJ2-1; D unclear. The CDR3 is made up of 13 amino acids. Germline-derived CDR1 and CDR2 are MGHRA and YSYEKL. CDR3 in amino acids: CASCQEAHNEQFF. Here the CDR3 DNA reads TGCGCCAGCTGCCAAGAGGCTCACAATGAGCAGTTCTTC.